These T cell receptor beta chains were read from a single sample in a study of control samples from healthy donors and cancer patients. This table comes from immunoSEQ multiplex PCR, and its TCRdb copy is limited to in-frame clones, with some not included. The sample records more than 100,000 clones, around 89% being singletons. The sequenced material came from blood. These receptors came from a man aged 40-55 years in good health. Each CDR3 is given without its conserved first and last residue.

TRBV18	TRBJ1-2	ASSPKGDGYT
TRBV27	TRBJ2-1	ASSLISGTVSYNEQF
TRBV15	TRBJ1-4	ATSRSRGRNEKLF
TRBV5-6	TRBJ1-1	ASSPLGGTEAF
TRBV9	TRBJ1-1	ASSVGPGQGPGTEAF
TRBV27	TRBJ1-1	ASSYRGFIMNTEAF
TRBV5-5	TRBJ1-5	ASRPGTERLQPQH
TRBV19	TRBJ1-3	ASLSTGAGNTIY
TRBV2	TRBJ1-2	ASSRLQGVYGYT
TRBV6-5	TRBJ2-1	ASSLTSGGSDEQF
TRBV9	TRBJ2-7	ASSTGPYEQY
TRBV20-1	TRBJ2-1	SAIANEQF
TRBV30	TRBJ1-1	AWSVGTEAF
TRBV7-9	TRBJ1-1	ASSQGSQSVVAF
TRBV5-5	TRBJ1-4	ASSPILGQVNEKLF
TRBV30	TRBJ1-4	AWSTGTANEKLF
TRBV28	TRBJ1-2	ASSPPTRRDGYT
TRBV12-5	TRBJ1-4	ASGYPRDSPNEKLF
TRBV24-1	TRBJ1-1	ATSDLPLSTEAF
TRBV7-9	TRBJ1-3	ASSLLRRQFSGNTIY
TRBV7-3	TRBJ2-1	ASSLGGGLYNEQF
TRBV7-6	TRBJ1-1	ASSSRRTGGDTEAF
TRBV30	TRBJ1-3	AWSGAGNTIY
TRBV28	TRBJ2-3	ASSLWGRGTDTQY
TRBV2	TRBJ1-1	ASSDSGGLTEAF
TRBV25-1	TRBJ2-7	ASSELGGAVSYEQY
TRBV5-1	TRBJ1-2	ASSSTSNYGYT
TRBV30	TRBJ2-2	GLGGSTGKLF
TRBV18	TRBJ1-4	ASSPRADNEKLF
TRBV6-5	TRBJ2-7	ASSYSDLTKYYEQY
TRBV7-2	TRBJ1-1	ASSLEPGRNTEAF
TRBV28	TRBJ1-6	ASSLYLDSPLH
TRBV6-2/TRBV6-3	TRBJ2-1	ASTPRGQANNEQF
TRBV6-5	TRBJ1-1	ASSLSGPLVTEAF
TRBV18	TRBJ1-5	ASSPGGRGQPQH
TRBV4-1	TRBJ1-5	ASSRLEQGQPQH
TRBV9	TRBJ2-5	ASSSTTGDETQY
TRBV27	TRBJ1-1	ASRRTGGTEAF
TRBV4-1	TRBJ1-3	ASSQVKAPGNTIY
TRBV5-4	TRBJ2-5	ASSYLGGGQQETQY
TRBV4-3	TRBJ1-2	ASSQVLGGRGYT
TRBV24-1	TRBJ1-1	ATSDSRGGKNTEAF
TRBV9	TRBJ2-3	ASSVGTVLGGTDTQY
TRBV12-3/TRBV12-4	TRBJ1-2	ASGRGGYGYT
TRBV6-1	TRBJ2-5	ASSEVSGGTGKETQY
TRBV7-6	TRBJ2-1	ASSLARGPYNEQF
TRBV4-1	TRBJ2-7	ASSASRQGGEQY
TRBV14	TRBJ2-3	ASSQLGSGTDTQY
TRBV7-3	TRBJ1-6	ASSKQGLDSPLH